The table lists the clone carrying this TCR beta chain with a few counts. TCR beta CDR3 region amplification was performed from RNA transcripts. First-round RT-PCR of the TCR CDR3 relied on the HTBI primer set. TCRdb redid the calling of the multiplex PCR reads with MiXCR, one entry per CDR3 protein. The sample holds 200,000 to 250,000 distinct CDR3 sequences; roughly 18% are singletons and the top ten take around 52%. V was clipped by 5 bases and J by 9 bases, with 17 bases between them. This CDR3 spans 13 amino acids. The data were obtained in a study of T cells in Graves' hyperthyroidism and ophthalmopathy.

The source is a man in his forties or fifties with Graves' hyperthyroidism. The V and J genes are TRBV12-3 or TRBV12-4 and TRBJ2-7; TRBD2 is a possible D gene (5 bases). Sequences were obtained from blood. CDR3 in amino acids: CASSPRGWPRQYF. In DNA form, the CDR3 reads TGTGCCAGCAGTCCCCGGGGATGGCCCCGGCAGTACTTC.